The rows below give T cell receptor beta chains drawn from one sample of a study of T cell responses to AZD1222 COVID-19 vaccine. The method was immunoSEQ multiplex PCR; TCRdb's version includes in-frame clones alone and lacks a portion of them. The data contain around 140,000 clones, 85% to 95% of them singletons. The sequenced sample was peripheral blood, obtained after recovery from COVID-19. Every receptor here comes from an adult who had recovered from COVID-19. Each CDR3 is given with its conserved first and last residue. A D gene is named only where the DNA matches it firmly.

D gene	V gene	J gene	CDR3 DNA	CDR3 protein
TRBD2	TRBV5-5	TRBJ2-7	TGTGCCAGCAGCCTAGGACTAGCGGACTCCTACGAGCAGTACTTC	CASSLGLADSYEQYF
TRBD1	TRBV5-1	TRBJ2-2	TGCGCCAGCTGGACAGGTAACACCGGGGAGCTGTTTTTT	CASWTGNTGELFF
.	TRBV28	TRBJ2-1	TGTGCCAGCAGTTCCGGATTACCCCCGAGCTCCTACAATGAGCAGTTCTTC	CASSSGLPPSSYNEQFF
.	TRBV7-9	TRBJ2-7	TGTGCCAGCAGTCCCCCGGGACCGCGGGTTCTAGGCTACGAGCAGTACTTC	CASSPPGPRVLGYEQYF
.	TRBV7-2	TRBJ2-7	TGTGCCAGCAGCTCCACAGGGTCTTTCTACGAGCAGTACTTC	CASSSTGSFYEQYF
.	TRBV5-8	TRBJ2-7	TGTGCCAGCCTTCCTTTCGACTACGAGCAGTACTTC	CASLPFDYEQYF
.	TRBV3-1/TRBV3-2	TRBJ2-5	TGTGCCAGCAGCACAAGCGGAAAAGAGACCCAGTACTTC	CASSTSGKETQYF
.	TRBV18	TRBJ2-3	TGTGCCAGCTCACCATCCCCAGCGGCTAGCACAGATACGCAGTATTTT	CASSPSPAASTDTQYF
.	TRBV5-1	TRBJ1-4	TGCGCCAGCAGCTCACCAGGGGTTAATGAAAAACTGTTTTTT	CASSSPGVNEKLFF
.	TRBV25-1	TRBJ1-2	TGTGCCAGCAGTGAATACACCGAGAATGGCTACACCTTC	CASSEYTENGYTF
.	TRBV19	TRBJ2-1	TGTGCCAGTAGCGGGACCTACAATGAGCAGTTCTTC	CASSGTYNEQFF